The 17 T cell receptor beta chains presented below share a single source sample, sequenced in a study of T cell repertoires in cytomegalovirus infection. One entry per CDR3 protein, called by TCRdb with MiXCR from the reads. The repertoire holds about 920,000 distinct CDR3 sequences, with around 30% as singletons. The antigens these receptors bind are not known. The specimen was cultured CD8+ T cells from PBMCs, collected from culture after CMV antigen stimulation. These receptors came from a human donor in good health (CMV status not recorded). Some clones in this sample may be carry-over from other donors' samples.

The V call is TRBV7-4, the J call TRBJ2-1; D is undetermined. The CDR3 contains 15 residues. Deletions cut 8 bases from V and 7 bases from J, with 21 bases between. Germline V gene data show CDR1 as SGHVT and CDR2 as SQSDAQ. CDR3 amino acids: CASLEVGHWGNEQFF. The CDR3, as DNA: TGTGCCAGCCTAGAGGTCGGTCACTGGGGAAATGAGCAGTTCTTC.

This chain connects TRBV9 to TRBJ1-2; perhaps TRBD1 as D (6 bases). The V and J ends lost 4 bases and 3 bases respectively, with 22 bases between them. The CDR3 totals 17 residues. Germline CDR1 and CDR2: SGDLS and YYNGEE. For the CDR3, the DNA is TGTGCCAGCAGCACCAACAGGGAAATGGGCAGTGACTATGGCTACACCTTC. Its protein product is CASSTNREMGSDYGYTF.

This clonotype occurred a few times. The gene calls are TRBV5-6 and TRBJ1-5; D is perhaps TRBD1 (5 bases). The CDR3 runs to 21 residues. Germline V lookup: CDR1 SGHDT, CDR2 YYEEEE. V lost 4 bases and J lost 2, with 31 bases in between. As DNA, the CDR3 is TGTGCCAGCAGCCTGACGACGTGGGGCCAACCACCTTTTAAAGGCAATCAGCCCCAGCATTTT. Protein sequence: CASSLTTWGQPPFKGNQPQHF. The whole variable domain, filled in from reference TRBV5-6 and TRBJ1-5, reads DAGVTQSPTHLIKTRGQQVTLRCSPKSGHDTVSWYQQALGQGPQFIFQYYEEEERQRGNFPDRFSGHQFPNYSSELNVNALLLGDSALYLCASSLTTWGQPPFKGNQPQHFGDGTRLSIL.

This clonotype turned up a few times. The gene calls are TRBV6-5 and TRBJ1-2; 8 bases are a match to TRBD1. The CDR3 extends over 16 amino acids. Germline V gene lookup returns CDR1 MNHEY and CDR2 SVGAGI. Trimming took 2 bases from V and 0 from J; bases not matched to a gene: 5. CDR3 DNA sequence: TGTGCCAGCAGTTACGAACAGGGGGGATCTAACTATGGCTACACCTTC. Translating it yields CASSYEQGGSNYGYTF.

This clonotype was counted only a few times. The chain carries TRBV7-2 and TRBJ2-5, with TRBD2 identical over 7 bases. The CDR3 extends over 15 amino acids. Looked up from germline, CDR1 is SGHTA and CDR2 is FQGNSA. Unmatched junction bases numbered 8, after V lost 6 bases and J lost 1 base. CDR3: CASRGGGTPQETQYF. The CDR3 nucleotides are TGTGCCAGCAGGGGGGGGGGAACTCCCCAAGAGACCCAGTACTTC.

The rearrangement uses TRBV25-1 and TRBJ1-2; D may be TRBD1 (5 bases). The CDR3 length is 14 residues. V was trimmed by 1 base and J by 7 bases, leaving 13 bases between them. Germline V gives CDR1 MGHDK, CDR2 SYGVNS. The CDR3 protein is CASSEWTGRFGYTF. For the CDR3, the DNA is TGTGCCAGCAGTGAATGGACGGGGCGCTTTGGCTACACCTTC.

The chain links TRBV6-6 to TRBJ1-3; unclear D gene. Germline V lookup: CDR1 MNHNY, CDR2 SVGAGI (reference sequence). The CDR3 has 15 residues. V was trimmed by 10 bases and J by 2 bases, leaving 18 bases between them. The CDR3: CAIPYRGAAGNTIYF. The CDR3 coding sequence is TGTGCCATACCATACCGGGGAGCGGCTGGAAACACCATATATTTT.

This clonotype was counted many times. V is TRBV7-9 and J is TRBJ2-1; 7 bases fit TRBD2. Trimming cost V 7 bases and J 4 bases; bases outside gene matches: 16. Germline V CDR1 and CDR2: SEHNR, FQNEAQ (reference sequence). CDR3 length equals 17 residues. The CDR3 reads CASTINLRAGSYNEQFF. The CDR3 coding sequence is TGTGCCAGCACCATAAACTTACGAGCGGGGAGTTACAATGAGCAGTTCTTC.

The V and J genes are TRBV29-1 and TRBJ1-1; D unclear. The germline CDR1 and CDR2 sequences are SQVTM and ANQGSEA. Trimming took off 7 bases at V and 4 bases at J, with 7 bases between the two ends. This CDR3 region has 10 residues. Here the CDR3 reads CSGVLTEAFF. DNA of the CDR3: TGCAGCGGCGTCCTCACTGAAGCTTTCTTT.

In this sample, this clonotype turned up a few times. The rearrangement joins TRBV6-5 to TRBJ2-3; 9 bases fit TRBD2. This CDR3 comprises 13 residues. The V gene end was trimmed by 6 bases and the J gene end by 3 bases; junction bases not matched to a gene: 1. CDR1 and CDR2 from the germline V gene are MNHEY and SVGAGI. CDR3 in amino acids: CASSGLATDTQYF. In DNA, the CDR3 is TGTGCCAGCAGCGGACTAGCGACAGATACGCAGTATTTT.

This clonotype was picked up many times. The chain couples TRBV7-2 to TRBJ2-3, with D perhaps given as TRBD1 or TRBD2 (5 bases each). CDR1 is SGHTA and CDR2 is FQGNSA in the germline V gene. V gave up 1 base and J gave up 8 bases, with 7 bases separating them. The CDR3 contains 12 residues. CDR3 in DNA: TGTGCCAGCAGCTTAGGGGACGGTACGCAGTATTTT. Translating it yields CASSLGDGTQYF.

On this clonotype: This may arise from a read error, as a much more abundant clone is one base away. The chain couples TRBV7-6 to TRBJ2-7; D is possibly TRBD1 or TRBD2 (5 bases each). Germline V gives CDR1 SGHVS, CDR2 FNYEAQ. This CDR3 spans 15 amino acids. CDR3 in DNA: TGTGTCAGCAGCCTCCGGGACGCCAGCTCCTACGAGCAGTACTTC. As protein: CVSSLRDASSYEQYF.

This clonotype was counted only a few times. This chain connects TRBV5-5 to TRBJ2-1, with D uncertain. Trimming stripped 2 bases from V and 9 bases from J, with 12 bases between. The germline V gene encodes CDR1 SGHKS and CDR2 YYEKEE (reference sequence). This CDR3 region has 13 residues. The CDR3 DNA follows: TGTGCCAGCAGCTTCCCTGGGCACGCTGAGCAGTTCTTC. Translation gives CASSFPGHAEQFF.

This clonotype occurred a few times. This sequence joins TRBV3-1 and TRBJ1-1; D is unclear. Per the germline V gene, CDR1 is LGHDT and CDR2 is YNNKEL (reference sequence). V gave up 4 bases and J gave up 8 bases, with 14 bases separating them. The CDR3 has 13 residues. CDR3 in amino acids: CASSLGRTLEAFF. The CDR3 region has the DNA TGTGCCAGCAGCCTCGGACGGACTTTGGAAGCTTTCTTT.

This clonotype was seen a single time. The CDR3 nucleotides are TGTGCCACCAGTGGTCCCGGGACAGGGGGTCCCACCGGGGAGCTGTTTTTT. It specifies CATSGPGTGGPTGELFF. This chain joins TRBV24-1 and TRBJ2-2; 11 bases fit TRBD1. Per germline, CDR1 KGHDR and CDR2 SFDVKD. The V segment lost 5 bases and the J segment 4 bases; nucleotides outside the gene matches: 8. The CDR3 length is 17 residues.

This clonotype has more than one count but fewer than ten. The J gene is TRBJ2-7, the V gene TRBV7-6, with TRBD1 as a possible D gene (5 bases). Germline loops: CDR1 SGHVS, CDR2 FNYEAQ. Trimming pared 5 bases from V and 2 bases from J, leaving 10 bases between. This CDR3 comprises 13 residues. CDR3 sequence (DNA): TGTGCCAGCAGCCTTCAGGGAACCTACGAGCAGTACGTC. It is translated as CASSLQGTYEQYV.

Remarks on this clonotype: Given a much more abundant clone one base away, this may be a read error. This chain joins TRBV7-6 and TRBJ2-1, with D uncertain. This CDR3 has 15 residues. Germline CDR1 SGHVS, CDR2 FNYEAQ. The CDR3 spells CASSFKASSCNEQFF. CDR3 sequence (DNA): TGTGCTAGCAGCTTTAAGGCGAGCTCCTGCAATGAGCAGTTCTTC.